One sample yielded the 21 T cell receptor beta chains listed below, sequenced in a study of cytomegalovirus exposure and HLA in healthy donors. With 60 Vbeta and 13 Jbeta primers, the PCR was carried out. Measured with immunoSEQ multiplex PCR; TCRdb has only the in-frame clones, and not every one. The sample consists of under 100,000 clones, around 10% of them appearing once. The source material was PBMCs. These receptors were collected from a man aged 60-69 years in good health and CMV-seropositive.

V and J are TRBV30 and TRBJ2-7; maybe TRBD2 (5 bases). Germline CDR1 and CDR2: GTSNPN and SVGIG (reference sequence). The length of the CDR3 is 15 residues. The V end lost 1 base, the J end lost 7 bases, and 20 bases lay between the germline ends. CDR3 DNA sequence: TGTGCCTGGAGTGGCGAGCGGACCCTCCTGTTGGAGCAGTACTTC. As protein: CAWSGERTLLLEQYF.

Only a few counts were recorded for this clone. V gene TRBV30 combines with J gene TRBJ2-3; TRBD2 agrees at 8 bases. V trimming: 0 bases; J trimming: 1 base; junction bases outside the gene matches: 6. CDR3 size: 16 residues. Per germline, CDR1 GTSNPN and CDR2 SVGIG (reference sequence). CDR3 sequence reads: CAWSVASGPGTDTQYF. The CDR3 DNA reads TGTGCCTGGAGTGTAGCTAGCGGGCCGGGCACAGATACGCAGTATTTT.

J is TRBJ2-5 and V is TRBV6-6; D unresolved. The DNA matches TRBJ2-7 better at its end, which makes the J call doubtful. The germline CDR1 and CDR2 sequences are MNHNY and SVGAGI (reference sequence). The CDR3 length is 13 residues. The CDR3, as DNA: TGTGCCAGCAGTTACTCCGCCCCCTACGAGCAGTACTTC. This translates into CASSYSAPYEQYF.

This sequence joins TRBV6-1 and TRBJ2-7; 8 bases match TRBD1. Germline V gene lookup returns CDR1 MNHNS and CDR2 SASEGT. This CDR3 spans 14 amino acids. The V and J ends lost 4 bases and 3 bases, in that order; junction bases with no gene match: 5. In DNA form, the CDR3 reads TGTGCCAGCAGTGCCAGGACAGGGTACTACGAGCAGTACTTC. Translation: CASSARTGYYEQYF.

The chain recombines TRBV4-1 with TRBJ2-5, with 11 bases fitting TRBD1. The J call is doubtful: the DNA matches TRBJ2-7 better. Germline CDR1 and CDR2: MGHRA and YSYEKL. This CDR3 region has 17 residues. CDR3 sequence reads: CASSQDPSGQGAYEQYF. As DNA, the CDR3 is TGCGCCAGCAGCCAAGATCCTTCCGGACAGGGGGCATACGAGCAGTACTTC.

The chain joins TRBV7-9 to TRBJ1-1, with TRBD1 identical over 7 bases. The CDR3 runs 16 residues. Germline V CDR1 and CDR2: SEHNR, FQNEAQ (reference sequence). V trimming: 1 base; J trimming: 5 bases; junction bases outside the gene matches: 10. The CDR3 nucleotides read TGTGCCAGCAGCTTAGAAGGGACAGTGATGGGGACTGAAGCTTTCTTT. It encodes CASSLEGTVMGTEAFF.

In DNA form, the CDR3 reads TGTGCCACAGGGACTAGCGGGAGGGCCGGGGAGACCCAGTACTTC. As protein: CATGTSGRAGETQYF. The chain joins TRBV27 to TRBJ2-5; 16 nucleotides agree with TRBD2. CDR3 size: 15 residues. Trimming at V came to 10 bases and at J to 5 bases, leaving 7 bases not matched to a gene. Germline loops: CDR1 MNHEY, CDR2 SMNVEV (reference sequence).

There are a few counts of this clone. This chain links TRBV7-9 with TRBJ1-4, with a weak D call TRBD1 (6 bases). Trimming shortened V by 4 bases and J by 5 bases, and 14 bases separated the two germline ends. There are 15 residues in the CDR3. CDR1 and CDR2 from the germline V gene are SEHNR and FQNEAQ (reference sequence). The CDR3, as DNA: TGTGCCAGCAGCTCGGGAAGGACAGAGAATGAAAAACTGTTTTTT. Translated: CASSSGRTENEKLFF.

The genes are TRBV6-1 and TRBJ1-1; D may be TRBD1 (6 bases). Trimming pared 0 bases from V and 4 bases from J, leaving 12 bases between. This CDR3 is built from 15 residues. CDR1 is MNHNS, CDR2 SASEGT, per germline. The CDR3 loop is CASSEAVGGGTEAFF. In DNA, the CDR3 is TGTGCCAGCAGTGAAGCGGTGGGAGGGGGCACTGAAGCTTTCTTT.

The V gene is TRBV7-8, the J gene TRBJ2-5; TRBD2 might be the D (7 bases). The J call is uncertain, as TRBJ2-7 better fits the DNA end. Germline loops: CDR1 SGHVS, CDR2 FQNEAQ. The CDR3 has 15 residues. Here the CDR3 reads CASSLGGGGINEQYF. For the CDR3, the DNA is TGTGCCAGCAGCTTAGGAGGGGGGGGCATCAACGAGCAGTACTTC.

The table lists this clone with a few counts. The rearrangement joins TRBV5-4 to TRBJ2-5, with 8 bases identical to TRBD1. The CDR3 sequence is 13 residues long. V lost 3 bases and J lost 5; bases outside the gene matches: 3. The V gene's germline CDR1 is SGHNT and CDR2 YYREEE (reference sequence). The CDR3 protein is CASSSGQVETQYF. CDR3 in DNA: TGTGCCAGCAGCTCGGGACAGGTGGAGACCCAGTACTTC.

This clone has only a few counts. The chain recombines TRBV7-9 with TRBJ2-7; 7 nucleotides align to TRBD2. Per the germline V gene, CDR1 is SEHNR and CDR2 is FQNEAQ (reference sequence). J gave up 0 bases and V 4 bases, and 9 bases lay outside the gene matches. This CDR3 is built from 16 residues. CDR3 in amino acids: CASSSALGGTSYEQYF. CDR3 sequence (DNA): TGTGCCAGCAGCTCGGCCCTCGGGGGGACCTCCTACGAGCAGTACTTC.

The CDR3 DNA is TGTGCCAGCAGTGCCTACCCCGACAGGGGGTCGAACACCGGGGAGCTGTTTTTT. Translation: CASSAYPDRGSNTGELFF. The V and J genes are TRBV25-1 and TRBJ2-2; 9 positions match TRBD1. CDR1 is MGHDK and CDR2 is SYGVNS in the germline V gene. The CDR3 extends over 18 amino acids. V lost 4 bases and J lost 0; bases outside the gene matches: 9.

This clone has just a few counts. The J gene is TRBJ2-1, the V gene TRBV19; TRBD2 agrees at 13 bases. Germline CDR1 reads LNHDA; CDR2 reads SQIVND (reference sequence). The V gene end was trimmed by 5 bases and the J gene end by 4 bases; junction bases not matched to a gene: 2. The length of the CDR3 is 15 residues. CDR3 sequence: CASSLGLAGYNEQFF. Here the CDR3 DNA reads TGTGCCAGTAGTTTGGGACTAGCGGGGTACAATGAGCAGTTCTTC.

The table lists this clone with a few counts. The chain is built from TRBV11-2 and TRBJ1-5; D is possibly TRBD1 (5 bases). CDR1 is SGHAT, CDR2 FQNNGV, per germline. The CDR3 runs 15 residues. Trimming stripped 3 bases from V and 4 bases from J, with 13 bases between. This CDR3 is CASSLAGLSNQPQHF. The CDR3 DNA follows: TGTGCCAGCAGCTTGGCGGGACTTTCTAATCAGCCCCAGCATTTT.

The chain has TRBV5-1 and TRBJ1-6; TRBD1 matches at 9 bases. Germline V gives CDR1 SGHRS, CDR2 YFSETQ. V lost 7 bases to trimming and J lost 8 bases; unmatched junction nucleotides: 10. CDR3 size: 15 residues. The CDR3 region is CASGGGQGLDSPLHF. The CDR3 DNA follows: TGCGCCAGCGGCGGGGGACAGGGCCTGGATTCACCCCTCCACTTT.

This clone was detected a few times. The chain links TRBV19 to TRBJ1-5; possible D gene TRBD1, 6 bases. The CDR3 runs to 15 residues. The germline V gene has CDR1 LNHDA and CDR2 SQIVND (reference sequence). V was pared by 1 base and J by 1 base, with 8 bases between. CDR3 region: CASSIGTASNQPQHF. Written as DNA, the CDR3 is TGTGCCAGTAGTATAGGGACAGCGAGCAATCAGCCCCAGCATTTT. Supplemented by reference TRBV19 and TRBJ1-5, the full variable domain reads DGGITQSPKYLFRKEGQNVTLSCEQNLNHDAMYWYRQDPGQGLRLIYYSQIVNDFQKGDIAEGYSVSREKKESFPLTVTSAQKNPTAFYLCASSIGTASNQPQHFGDGTRLSIL.

This clone was seen once. The J gene is TRBJ1-2, the V gene TRBV14, with D uncertain. The CDR3 is made up of 15 amino acids. CDR1 SGHDN and CDR2 FVKESK come from the germline V gene. The V end was cut by 4 bases, the J end by 3 bases, with 15 bases between. Written as DNA, the CDR3 is TGTGCCAGCAGCCCAAGACTAGGTCCCGACTATGGCTACACCTTC. Its translation is CASSPRLGPDYGYTF.

This clone was recorded a few times. The gene calls are TRBV19 and TRBJ1-1; 8 nucleotides agree with TRBD1. There are 11 residues in the CDR3. Trimming cost V 3 bases and J 10 bases; bases outside gene matches: 1. CDR1 is LNHDA, CDR2 SQIVND, per germline (reference sequence). CDR3 region: CASSMQGAAFF. In DNA, the CDR3 is TGTGCCAGTAGTATGCAGGGGGCAGCTTTCTTT.

The rearrangement links TRBV11-3 to TRBJ2-2; 8 nucleotides agree with TRBD1. V shed 5 bases, J shed 0 bases, and the junction held 5 bases outside the gene matches. CDR1 is SGHNT and CDR2 is YENEEA in the germline V gene. The CDR3 has 16 residues. In DNA form, the CDR3 reads TGTGCCAGCAGCCCAGGGGGCGGCTCGAACACCGGGGAGCTGTTTTTT. Translating gives CASSPGGGSNTGELFF.

This clone has only a few counts. Other DNA sequences from this sample encode an identical CDR3 as well. This chain uses TRBV5-1 with TRBJ2-3; 7 bases map to TRBD2. J gave up 1 base and V 0 bases, and 2 bases lay outside the gene matches. The V gene's germline CDR1 is SGHRS and CDR2 YFSETQ. This CDR3 is built from 15 residues. In DNA form, the CDR3 reads TGCGCCAGCAGCTTGGGGGGGGGTCGCACAGATACGCAGTATTTT. As protein: CASSLGGGRTDTQYF.